A selection of T cell receptor beta chains follows, all from one sample in a study of early T cells in non-severe SARS-CoV-2 infection. TCRdb reprocessed the 5' RACE reads with MiXCR, giving one entry per CDR3 protein. The sample yields roughly 72,000 distinct CDR3 sequences, over 10% seen once. Sequenced material: whole blood. The source of these receptors is an adult who was a healthcare worker with PCR-confirmed SARS-CoV-2 infection or an uninfected control (not recorded which). CDR3s include the opening cysteine and the closing phenylalanine or tryptophan. The D gene is left open where the match is weak. Only some rows state a clone size, as once, few, many or a class for expanded clones.

d_gene	v_gene	j_gene	abundance	CDR3nt	CDR3aa
NA	TRBV7-9	TRBJ2-5	NA	TGTGCCAGCAGCTTAGAAAAATCTAGCCAAGAGACCCAGTACTTC	CASSLEKSSQETQYF
TRBD1	TRBV27	TRBJ1-3	few	TGTGCCAGCAGTTTAGGGACAGGGCAAGGAAACACCATATATTTT	CASSLGTGQGNTIYF
TRBD2	TRBV3-1	TRBJ2-1	few	TGTGCCAGCAGCGCCACTAGCGCCAATGAGCAGTTCTTC	CASSATSANEQFF
TRBD1	TRBV28	TRBJ2-7	many	TGTGCCAGCAGTTACCGGGACAGGGCTTACGAGCAGTACTTC	CASSYRDRAYEQYF
TRBD1	TRBV12-3/TRBV12-4	TRBJ1-1	few	TGTGCCAGCAGTTACAGGGGAGACACTGAAGCTTTCTTT	CASSYRGDTEAFF
NA	TRBV7-8	TRBJ2-2	many	TGTGCCAGCAGCGATATGACCGGGGAGCTGTTTTTT	CASSDMTGELFF
NA	TRBV6-2/TRBV6-3	TRBJ2-7	many	TGTGCCACCCGGAGTAGCGGAAGCTCCTACGAGCAGTACTTC	CATRSSGSSYEQYF
NA	TRBV24-1	TRBJ2-1	many	TGTGCCACCAGTGATCATACCCAGTCTAGAAATGAGCAGTTCTTC	CATSDHTQSRNEQFF
NA	TRBV27	TRBJ2-6	few	TGTGCCAGCCAACTTTTCTCTGGGGCCAACGTCCTGACTTTC	CASQLFSGANVLTF
TRBD1	TRBV20-1	TRBJ2-7	many	TGCAGTGCTAGAGATCGGGACAGGGGAGGCTACGAGCAGTACTTC	CSARDRDRGGYEQYF
TRBD1	TRBV9	TRBJ1-1	many	TGTGCCAGCAGCCCTACCTCCACGGACAGGTATGATTTCTCCGAAGCTTTCTTT	CASSPTSTDRYDFSEAFF
NA	TRBV9	TRBJ2-3	few	TGTGCCAGCAGCGTCTCTACCCTGGGCGATACGCAGTATTTT	CASSVSTLGDTQYF
TRBD2	TRBV7-8	TRBJ2-1	many	TGTGCCAGCAGCCGTTTTGGGCTAGCGGGAACAGATGAGCAGTTCTTC	CASSRFGLAGTDEQFF
NA	TRBV6-5	TRBJ1-5	many	TGTGCCAGCAGTTACAACCGGGCAGATCAGCCCCAGCATTTT	CASSYNRADQPQHF
TRBD1	TRBV28	TRBJ2-1	few	TGTGCCAGCGGGTCCGGGACAGCATCCTACAATGAGCAGTTCTTC	CASGSGTASYNEQFF
NA	TRBV28	TRBJ1-6	NA	TGTGCCGGGACGGACGACTTGAGATCACCCCTCCACTTT	CAGTDDLRSPLHF
TRBD2	TRBV29-1	TRBJ2-5	NA	TGCAGCGTGGAGCCTCTAGCGGGAGGGCGGGAGACCCAGTACTTC	CSVEPLAGGRETQYF
NA	TRBV20-1	TRBJ2-3	few	TGCAGTGCTAGAGATCTCGGGGCCACCGAATATACGCAGTATTTT	CSARDLGATEYTQYF
NA	TRBV6-5	TRBJ1-2	NA	TGTGCCAGCAGTCAAGCTGGGGCGAGTGGCTACACCTTC	CASSQAGASGYTF
NA	TRBV15	TRBJ2-4	many	TGTGCCACCAGCCCTGGACGCCTGAACCTAAACATTCAGTACTTC	CATSPGRLNLNIQYF
TRBD1	TRBV12-3/TRBV12-4	TRBJ1-1	many	TGTGCCAGCAGAGACAGGGGCACTGAAGCTTTCTTT	CASRDRGTEAFF
TRBD1	TRBV28	TRBJ1-2	many	TGTGCCAGCAGTACCTGGACAGGGGGCACCTATGGCTACACCTTC	CASSTWTGGTYGYTF
TRBD2	TRBV29-1	TRBJ2-1	many	TGCAGCGTTGAATGGACTAGCGGGAGGTCTTACAATGAGCAGTTCTTC	CSVEWTSGRSYNEQFF
NA	TRBV20-1	TRBJ2-7	many	TGCAGTGCTACCCCGGGAATTCACTCCTACGAGCAGTACTTC	CSATPGIHSYEQYF
NA	TRBV3-1	TRBJ2-2	NA	TGTGCCAGCAGCCAAGAAATGAGCCGGGAGCTGTTTTTT	CASSQEMSRELFF
NA	TRBV28	TRBJ2-7	few	TGTGCCAGCAGTCCCCGAGGGACTCGGAGCTCCTACGAGCAGTACTTC	CASSPRGTRSSYEQYF
NA	TRBV18	TRBJ2-5	many	TGTGCCAGCTCCGAGCTGGGACCCCCGAGGTTGGAGACCCAGTACTTC	CASSELGPPRLETQYF
NA	TRBV27	TRBJ2-2	many	TGTGCCAGCAGTTTAAAGGCAGGGCCCCCACTCGGGGAGCTGTTTTTT	CASSLKAGPPLGELFF
TRBD1	TRBV28	TRBJ1-2	few	TGTGCCACCAGCCTGGGACAGGGGCTATATGGCTACACCTTC	CATSLGQGLYGYTF
NA	TRBV6-2/TRBV6-3	TRBJ1-5	few	TGTGCCAGCACTACTCCACAAGGCAATCAGCCCCAGCATTTT	CASTTPQGNQPQHF
NA	TRBV27	TRBJ2-3	NA	TGTGCCAGCAGTTTACAGGTTTCAGATACGCAGTATTTT	CASSLQVSDTQYF
NA	TRBV18	TRBJ1-2	few	TGTGCCAGCTCACCACAGGAGGGTAACTATGGCTACACCTTC	CASSPQEGNYGYTF
TRBD1	TRBV28	TRBJ2-7	NA	TGTGCCAGCAGTCCTCAGGGGGTTTCCTACGAGCAGTACTTC	CASSPQGVSYEQYF
NA	TRBV19	TRBJ2-5	few	TGTGCCAGTAGTATTTCGAGGGACCCCGACCAAGAGACCCAGTACTTC	CASSISRDPDQETQYF
NA	TRBV7-9	TRBJ2-3	many	TGTGCCAGCAGCTTAGTGCGGGGACCTGGGGATACGCAGTATTTT	CASSLVRGPGDTQYF
NA	TRBV28	TRBJ1-1	few	TGTGCCAGCAGAAAGAGGGAGAACACTGAAGCTTTCTTT	CASRKRENTEAFF
NA	TRBV4-2	TRBJ2-7	NA	TGTGCCAGCAGCCAAGGGACTGACCCCGTCTACGAGCAGTACTTC	CASSQGTDPVYEQYF
TRBD1	TRBV9	TRBJ1-1	NA	TGTGCCAGCAGCGCCCGGACAGGTCTCATGAACACTGAAGCTTTCTTT	CASSARTGLMNTEAFF
NA	TRBV6-2/TRBV6-3	TRBJ2-2	NA	TGTGCCAGCAGTTACTCGTTTACCGGGGAGCTGTTTTTT	CASSYSFTGELFF
TRBD2	TRBV4-2	TRBJ2-4	many	TGTGCCAGCAGCCAAGGACTAGCGGGGGCCAAAAACATTCAGTACTTC	CASSQGLAGAKNIQYF
TRBD1	TRBV9	TRBJ2-5	NA	TGTGCCAGCAGCGTAGAAGGGACAGGGGGCGGAGAGACCCAGTACTTC	CASSVEGTGGGETQYF
NA	TRBV11-2	TRBJ2-1	NA	TGTGCCAGCAGGCACTTGGCAGGGGAGCAGTTCTTC	CASRHLAGEQFF
NA	TRBV12-3/TRBV12-4	TRBJ2-5	NA	TGTGCCAGCAGATCCTCTTCGGAGACCCAGTACTTC	CASRSSSETQYF
NA	TRBV12-3/TRBV12-4	TRBJ2-2	NA	TGTGCCAGCAGTTTCCCCGGGGAGCTGTTTTTT	CASSFPGELFF
NA	TRBV6-6	TRBJ1-4	NA	TGTGCCAGCAGGTCCTATGCAACTAATGAAAAACTGTTTTTT	CASRSYATNEKLFF
NA	TRBV4-2	TRBJ2-5	many	TGTGCCAGCAGCCAAGATTTGGAGGGGGGTAGAGAGACCCAGTACTTC	CASSQDLEGGRETQYF